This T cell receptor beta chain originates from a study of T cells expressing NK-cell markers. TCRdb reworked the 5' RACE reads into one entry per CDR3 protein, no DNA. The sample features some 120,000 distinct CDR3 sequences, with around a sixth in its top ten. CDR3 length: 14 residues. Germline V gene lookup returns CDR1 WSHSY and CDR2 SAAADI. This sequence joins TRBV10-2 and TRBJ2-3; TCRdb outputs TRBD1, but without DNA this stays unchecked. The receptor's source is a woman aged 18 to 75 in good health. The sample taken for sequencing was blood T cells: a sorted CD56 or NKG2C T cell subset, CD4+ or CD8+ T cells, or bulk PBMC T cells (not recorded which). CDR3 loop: CASSEGSLTDTQYF.